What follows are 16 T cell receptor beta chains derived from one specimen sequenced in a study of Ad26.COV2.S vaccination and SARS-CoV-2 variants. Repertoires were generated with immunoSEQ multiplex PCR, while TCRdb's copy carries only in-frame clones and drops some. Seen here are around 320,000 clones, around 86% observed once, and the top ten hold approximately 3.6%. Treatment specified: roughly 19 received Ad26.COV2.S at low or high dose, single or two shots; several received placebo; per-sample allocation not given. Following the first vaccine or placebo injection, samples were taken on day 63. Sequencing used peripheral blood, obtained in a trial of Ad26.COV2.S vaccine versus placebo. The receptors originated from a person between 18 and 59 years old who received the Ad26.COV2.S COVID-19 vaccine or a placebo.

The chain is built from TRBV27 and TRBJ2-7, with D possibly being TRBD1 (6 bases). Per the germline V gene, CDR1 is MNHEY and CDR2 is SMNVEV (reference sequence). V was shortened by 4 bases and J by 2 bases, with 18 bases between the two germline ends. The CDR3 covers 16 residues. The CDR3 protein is CASSSRSTGEAYEQYF. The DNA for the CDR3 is TGTGCCAGCAGTTCCCGCTCGACAGGTGAAGCCTACGAGCAGTACTTC.

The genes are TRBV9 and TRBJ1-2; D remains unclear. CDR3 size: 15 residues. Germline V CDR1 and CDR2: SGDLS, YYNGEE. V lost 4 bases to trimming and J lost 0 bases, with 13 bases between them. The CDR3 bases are TGTGCCAGCAGCCCCCGGTTGAGCCCTAACTATGGCTACACCTTC. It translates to CASSPRLSPNYGYTF. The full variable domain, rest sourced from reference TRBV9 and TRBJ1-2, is DSGVTQTPKHLITATGQRVTLRCSPRSGDLSVYWYQQSLDQGLQFLIQYYNGEERAKGNILERFSAQQFPDLHSELNLSSLELGDSALYFCASSPRLSPNYGYTFGSGTRLTVV.

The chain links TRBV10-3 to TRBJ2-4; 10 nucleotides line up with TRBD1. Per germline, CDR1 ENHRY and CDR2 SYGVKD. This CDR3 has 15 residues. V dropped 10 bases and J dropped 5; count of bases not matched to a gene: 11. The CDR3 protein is CATKGQGIGENIQYF. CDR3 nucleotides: TGTGCCACTAAGGGACAGGGGATTGGGGAAAACATTCAGTACTTC.

CDR3 coding DNA: TGTGCCAACGGGGGGACAGGGGACTCCTACGAGCAGTACTTC. Translation: CANGGTGDSYEQYF. V and J are TRBV6-4 and TRBJ2-7; 10 nucleotides line up with TRBD1. The junction had 6 bases not matched to a gene; V was cut back by 10 bases and J by 0 bases. The CDR3 extends over 14 amino acids. Germline V gene data show CDR1 as MRHNA and CDR2 as SNTAGT.

The CDR3 region has the DNA TGTGCCAGCAGCTTCGGCAGGGACACTGAAGCTTTCTTT. It translates to CASSFGRDTEAFF. The rearrangement uses TRBV5-4 and TRBJ1-1; possibly TRBD1 for D (5 bases). Germline V gene lookup returns CDR1 SGHNT and CDR2 YYREEE (reference sequence). Trimming took 2 bases from V and 3 from J, leaving 8 bases between them. The CDR3 consists of 13 residues.

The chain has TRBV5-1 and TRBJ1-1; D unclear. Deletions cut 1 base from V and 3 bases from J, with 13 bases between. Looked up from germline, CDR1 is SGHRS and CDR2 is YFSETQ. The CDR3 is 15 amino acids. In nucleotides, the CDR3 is TGCGCCAGCAGCTTGATGGAGATGACGGACACTGAAGCTTTCTTT. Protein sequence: CASSLMEMTDTEAFF.

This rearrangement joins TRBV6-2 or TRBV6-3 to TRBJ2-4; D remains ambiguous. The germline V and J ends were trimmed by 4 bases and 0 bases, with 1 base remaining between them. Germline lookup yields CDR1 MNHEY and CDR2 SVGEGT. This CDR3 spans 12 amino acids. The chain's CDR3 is CASSLAKNIQYF. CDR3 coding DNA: TGTGCCAGCAGTTTAGCCAAAAACATTCAGTACTTC.

DNA of the CDR3: TGTGCCAGCAGCGACCTAGGGGGGATGACTGGCACAGATACGCAGTATTTT. This codes for CASSDLGGMTGTDTQYF. The rearrangement joins TRBV7-2 to TRBJ2-3; D is perhaps TRBD1 or TRBD2 (6 bases each). V gave up 5 bases and J gave up 1 base, with 19 bases separating them. The CDR3 is 17 amino acids. Looked up from germline, CDR1 is SGHTA and CDR2 is FQGNSA.

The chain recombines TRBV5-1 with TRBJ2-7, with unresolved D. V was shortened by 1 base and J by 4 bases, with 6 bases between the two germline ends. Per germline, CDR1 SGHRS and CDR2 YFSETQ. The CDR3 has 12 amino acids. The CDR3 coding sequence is TGCGCCAGCAGCTTGTCACAGTACGAGCAGTACTTC. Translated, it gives CASSLSQYEQYF.

The CDR3 nucleotides are TGTGCCTGGAGTGACAGGCCCTACGAGCAGTACTTC. It codes for CAWSDRPYEQYF. The V gene is TRBV30, the J gene TRBJ2-7; D may be TRBD1 (5 bases). This CDR3 region has 12 residues. V gave up 1 base and J gave up 2 bases, with 6 bases separating them. Germline CDR1 GTSNPN, CDR2 SVGIG (reference sequence).

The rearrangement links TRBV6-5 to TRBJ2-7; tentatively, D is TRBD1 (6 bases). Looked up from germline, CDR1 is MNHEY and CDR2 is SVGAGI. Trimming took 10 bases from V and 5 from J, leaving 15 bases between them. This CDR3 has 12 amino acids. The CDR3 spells CATLGTLDEQYF. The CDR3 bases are TGTGCCACCTTAGGGACATTAGACGAGCAGTACTTC.

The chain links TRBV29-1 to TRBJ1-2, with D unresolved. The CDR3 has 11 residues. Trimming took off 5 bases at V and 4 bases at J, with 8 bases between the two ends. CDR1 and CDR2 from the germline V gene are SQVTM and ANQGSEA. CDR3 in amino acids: CSVKELYGYTF. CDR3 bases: TGCAGCGTTAAGGAGCTCTATGGCTACACCTTC.

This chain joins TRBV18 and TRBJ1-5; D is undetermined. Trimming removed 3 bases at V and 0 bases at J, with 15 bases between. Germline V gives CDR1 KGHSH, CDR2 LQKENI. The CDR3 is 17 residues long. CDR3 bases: TGTGCCAGCTCACCCGCCCAAGGGCCGATTAGCAATCAGCCCCAGCATTTT. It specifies CASSPAQGPISNQPQHF.

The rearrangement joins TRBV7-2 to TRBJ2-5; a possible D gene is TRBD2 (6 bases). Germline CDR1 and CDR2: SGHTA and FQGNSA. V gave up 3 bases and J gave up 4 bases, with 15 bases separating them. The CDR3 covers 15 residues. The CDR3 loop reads CASSFVLRGVETQYF. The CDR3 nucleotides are TGTGCCAGCAGCTTTGTTTTGCGGGGAGTAGAGACCCAGTACTTC.

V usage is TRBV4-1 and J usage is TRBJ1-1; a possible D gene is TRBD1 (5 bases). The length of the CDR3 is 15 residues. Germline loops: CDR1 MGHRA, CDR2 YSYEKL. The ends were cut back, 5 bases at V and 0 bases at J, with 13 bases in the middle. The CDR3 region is CASSYSQEMNTEAFF. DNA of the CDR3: TGCGCCAGCAGCTACTCACAGGAGATGAACACTGAAGCTTTCTTT.

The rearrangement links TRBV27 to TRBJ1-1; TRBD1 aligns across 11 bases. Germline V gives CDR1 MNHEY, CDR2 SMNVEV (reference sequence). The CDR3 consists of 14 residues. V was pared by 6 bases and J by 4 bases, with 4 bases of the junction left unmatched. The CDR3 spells CASRTGTGGTEAFF. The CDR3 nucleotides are TGTGCCAGCAGGACCGGGACAGGGGGCACTGAAGCTTTCTTT.